This note documents a single T cell receptor beta chain sequence. This clone was recorded only once. No antigen is known for it. No base quality values were provided; no much bigger clone lies one nucleotide off. This specimen comes from a study of CD4 T cells in relation to SARS-CoV-2 and coronaviruses (dated by TCRdb to the early 2020s). In terms of the full investigation: HLA restriction was mapped for shared crossreactive spike epitopes using patient-derived lymphoblastoid cell lines. Memory CD4+ T cell crossreactivity between SARS-CoV-2 and common cold coronavirus spike proteins was assessed at the TCR clonotype level in the study. The Adaptive Biotechnologies TCR-sequencing kit was used to sequence samples from a few pre-COVID donors and the naive versus memory experiments, whereas other data were Illumina-based. A different TCR-beta assay, based on Illumina, was used to sequence expansion assays from other donors in the study. What the study reported, not specific to this receptor: Around two thirds of donors had memory CD4+ clonotypes that crossrecognized SARS-CoV-2 and at least one common cold coronavirus spike. Significantly weaker SARS-CoV-2-driven expansion was shown by crossreactive clones than by monoreactive clones, consistent with antigenic imprinting. Since the crossreactivity analysis centred on spike protein, crossreactivity against other viral proteins was not assessed. Naive versus memory sequencing indicated the assay detects memory recall responses rather than primary responses primed during culture. Small numbers of patients and of tested TCRs limited the study. Pre-pandemic and post-infection samples were not both contributed by any donor, so tracing of the source of pre-existing responses was limited.

Uncultured naive and memory CD4+ T cell DNA received deep-resolution immunoSEQ TCR-beta sequencing. As for the authors' bioinformatics: During preprocessing, nonproductive sequences were removed, along with CDR3s that did not begin with C, did not end with F or W, or were shorter than 7 amino acids. Cultured and uncultured naive and memory CD4+ repertoires were searched for previously identified spike- and CEF-reactive CDR3s. After three terminal residues were trimmed from each end, CDR3 homology was quantified as pairwise Levenshtein distance using the stringdist R package. Not all clones reach the TCRdb copy of this immuneACCESS table, which keeps in-frame sequences only. Checked studies attribute under half of the gap to unresolved V genes and leave the rest unexplained. The V and J calls and the clone size are those of that table, but D and trimming were determined from the DNA. This sample is represented by some 64,000 clones; about 95% of them were singletons. The ten largest account for around 0.15% of the sample.

CD4+ T cells from unexposed donors were collected before the COVID-19 pandemic (2011-2018). Naive and memory CD4+ T cells were separated from cryopreserved PBMCs by CD4 enrichment followed by EasySep naive CD4+ T cell enrichment. Leukapheresis product for the unexposed donors was purchased commercially. PBMCs were isolated from leukapheresis product or whole blood by Ficoll-Paque PLUS gradient centrifugation. The PBMCs went either fresh into the expansion assay or into cryopreservation at -140 degrees C. The QIAamp Micro DNA Kit was used to extract genomic DNA from the CD4+ T cells. Sequencing was carried out using naive CD4+ T cells from PBMCs. The sample's cell subset or site label, in plain terms: naive CD4+ T cells isolated by negative enrichment. The receptor was isolated from a human donor in good health.

The DNA sequence follows: TGTGCCAGCAGCGAGGGGGGGGGCAATCAGCCCCAGCATTTT. Its translation is CASSEGGGNQPQHF. The chain is made from TRBV6-5 and TRBJ1-5, with a weak D call of TRBD1 (6 bases match). The junction shows trimming of 6 bases on V and 2 bases on J, plus 11 bases between the germline ends. CDR1 and CDR2 are read off the germline V gene as MNHEY and SVGAGI. The CDR3 numbers 14 residues from cysteine through phenylalanine. Only CDR3 DNA remains: 42 bases, in frame from the first base.